Listed below are T cell receptor beta chains from one sample, sequenced in a study of blood T cell repertoires in COVID-19. Repertoires were generated with immunoSEQ multiplex PCR, while TCRdb's copy carries only in-frame clones and drops some. The data contain tens of thousands of clones, roughly 70% of them singletons. Sequencing was carried out using peripheral blood. The receptor source for this set is a human donor with acute or convalescent COVID-19. The donor label of this sample is uncertain. Each CDR3 is given with its conserved first and last residue. D genes are given only for firm matches. Clone size is stated in some rows and not others, as once, few, many or a class when expanded.

CASSLESSYNSPLHF,TGTGCCAGCAGCTTAGAGAGCTCCTATAATTCACCCCTCCACTTT,TRBJ1-6,few,NA,TRBV7-9
CASSYEVGLYEQYF,TGTGCCAGCAGTTATGAGGTTGGACTCTACGAGCAGTACTTC,TRBJ2-7,NA,NA,TRBV6-2/TRBV6-3
CASSPRAGKETQYF,TGCGCCAGCAGTCCACGGGCAGGGAAAGAGACCCAGTACTTC,TRBJ2-5,NA,NA,TRBV23-1
CASSQPDRVTGYTF,TGCGCCAGCAGCCAACCCGACAGGGTAACAGGCTACACCTTC,TRBJ1-2,many,TRBD1,TRBV4-1
CASSEWGSGELFF,TGTGCCAGCAGTGAATGGGGCTCCGGGGAGCTGTTTTTT,TRBJ2-2,few,NA,TRBV2
CASSSLTGPSLSEQYF,TGTGCCAGCAGTTCGTTGACAGGGCCCAGTCTGAGCGAGCAGTACTTC,TRBJ2-7,NA,TRBD1,TRBV6-2/TRBV6-3
CASSTGGSTDTQYF,TGTGCCAGCAGTACAGGGGGTAGCACAGATACGCAGTATTTT,TRBJ2-3,once,TRBD1,TRBV2
CASSPRDRANYGYTF,TGTGCCAGCAGCCCTCGAGACAGAGCTAACTATGGCTACACCTTC,TRBJ1-2,NA,NA,TRBV2
CASSKGGGRDHVYGYTF,TGTGCCAGCAGCAAAGGCGGCGGCAGGGATCATGTCTATGGCTACACCTTC,TRBJ1-2,once,NA,TRBV21-1
CASSSGTGSGYDEQFF,TGTGCCAGCAGCTCCGGGACAGGGTCGGGCTACGATGAGCAGTTCTTC,TRBJ2-1,NA,TRBD1,TRBV5-5
CASTTGAGGYTF,TGTGCCAGCACCACAGGGGCGGGAGGCTACACCTTC,TRBJ1-2,NA,TRBD1,TRBV9
CAISARGGEETQYF,TGTGCCATCAGTGCACGGGGGGGCGAAGAGACCCAGTACTTC,TRBJ2-5,once,TRBD2,TRBV10-3
CASSPPDKNTGELFF,TGTGCCAGCAGTCCGCCGGACAAGAACACCGGGGAGCTGTTTTTT,TRBJ2-2,once,NA,TRBV6-5
CASKKGSVGETQYF,TGTGCCAGCAAAAAGGGGTCCGTCGGGGAGACCCAGTACTTC,TRBJ2-5,NA,NA,TRBV2
CASSFPPVSSGVNEQFF,TGTGCCAGCAGTTTCCCCCCGGTGTCTAGCGGGGTCAATGAGCAGTTCTTC,TRBJ2-1,medium-sized,TRBD2,TRBV28
CASSNTGSGNTIYF,TGTGCCAGCAGTAATACAGGGTCTGGAAACACCATATATTTT,TRBJ1-3,NA,NA,TRBV3-1/TRBV3-2
CASSLGGQNYNEQFF,TGTGCCAGCAGCTTGGGGGGTCAAAACTACAATGAGCAGTTCTTC,TRBJ2-1,NA,NA,TRBV11-1
CAGRTGNGLGNTIYF,TGTGCCGGCAGGACAGGGAATGGACTTGGAAACACCATATATTTT,TRBJ1-3,NA,TRBD1,TRBV2
CASSPSGIQTQYF,TGTGCCAGCAGCCCAAGCGGGATACAGACCCAGTACTTC,TRBJ2-5,NA,TRBD2,TRBV7-2
CATSRRKGLGTEAFF,TGTGCCACCAGCAGGAGGAAGGGGTTGGGCACTGAAGCTTTCTTT,TRBJ1-1,NA,NA,TRBV15
CATSVGGSTDTQYF,TGTGCCACCAGTGTGGGGGGGAGCACAGATACGCAGTATTTT,TRBJ2-3,NA,TRBD2,TRBV24-1
CASSKSLGGSGNTIYF,TGTGCCAGCAGCAAAAGTTTGGGAGGTTCTGGAAACACCATATATTTT,TRBJ1-3,NA,NA,TRBV21-1
CASSLAGRVMLSSTEAFF,TGTGCCAGCAGCTTAGCGGGCAGGGTGATGTTATCCTCCACTGAAGCTTTCTTT,TRBJ1-1,NA,NA,TRBV7-8
CASSVDGRAGNEQFF,TGTGCCAGCAGCGTAGACGGGAGGGCCGGTAATGAGCAGTTCTTC,TRBJ2-1,few,TRBD2,TRBV9
CATLDSASYEQYF,TGTGCCACTTTGGACAGTGCCTCCTACGAGCAGTACTTC,TRBJ2-7,few,NA,TRBV10-3
CASSQTSGGRNEQFF,TGTGCCAGCAGCCAAACTAGCGGAGGGAGAAATGAGCAGTTCTTC,TRBJ2-1,NA,TRBD2,TRBV3-1/TRBV3-2
CATSKGENEKLFF,TGTGCCACCAGCAAGGGGGAGAATGAAAAACTGTTTTTT,TRBJ1-4,NA,NA,TRBV15
CASSPGASGTNEQFF,TGTGCCAGCAGCCCCGGGGCTAGCGGGACCAATGAGCAGTTCTTC,TRBJ2-1,NA,TRBD2,TRBV4-2
CATSGTGANTEAFF,TGTGCCACCAGTGGGACAGGGGCCAACACTGAAGCTTTCTTT,TRBJ1-1,NA,TRBD1,TRBV24-1
CASSYLGAGDYGYTF,TGTGCCAGCAGTTACTTGGGGGCCGGCGATTATGGCTACACCTTC,TRBJ1-2,NA,NA,TRBV6-5
CASSPAQTGVQPQHF,TGTGCCAGCTCACCCGCCCAGACAGGGGTTCAGCCCCAGCATTTT,TRBJ1-5,once,TRBD1,TRBV18
CASSPDGVGLLLPEQFF,TGTGCCAGCAGCCCCGACGGTGTGGGACTCTTACTGCCTGAGCAGTTCTTC,TRBJ2-1,NA,NA,TRBV7-3
CASSQWGQRNEQFF,TGTGCCAGCAGCCAATGGGGGCAACGCAATGAGCAGTTCTTC,TRBJ2-1,NA,NA,TRBV3-1/TRBV3-2
CASSSLGLANTGELFF,TGTGCCAGCAGTTCTTTGGGACTAGCGAACACCGGGGAGCTGTTTTTT,TRBJ2-2,NA,TRBD2,TRBV28
CASSLSASGRGSYNEQFF,TGTGCCAGCAGCTTAAGTGCTAGCGGGAGGGGGTCCTACAATGAGCAGTTCTTC,TRBJ2-1,NA,TRBD2,TRBV7-2
CASRKTGTSPLHF,TGTGCCAGCAGGAAGACAGGGACTTCACCCCTCCACTTT,TRBJ1-6,NA,TRBD1,TRBV28
CASSATKGETQYF,TGTGCCAGCAGCGCCACAAAGGGGGAGACCCAGTACTTC,TRBJ2-5,NA,NA,TRBV21-1
CASSQVGEVRALHF,TGTGCCAGCAGCCAAGTCGGAGAGGTCCGGGCCCTCCACTTT,TRBJ1-6,NA,NA,TRBV3-1/TRBV3-2
CATSDPRQGPTDTQYF,TGTGCCACCAGTGACCCCCGACAGGGGCCCACAGATACGCAGTATTTT,TRBJ2-3,NA,TRBD1,TRBV24-1
CASSEAGNRGGYTF,TGTGCCAGCAGTGAAGCCGGGAATCGAGGTGGCTACACCTTC,TRBJ1-2,NA,NA,TRBV6-1
CASSPFAGGDYEQYF,TGTGCCAGCTCCCCCTTTGCGGGAGGTGACTACGAGCAGTACTTC,TRBJ2-7,NA,TRBD2,TRBV18
CASSLLQGPGDIQYF,TGTGCCAGCAGCTTATTGCAAGGCCCGGGGGACATTCAGTACTTC,TRBJ2-4,NA,NA,TRBV7-6
CASSLFGPGGRANYGYTF,TGTGCCAGCAGCTTATTTGGGCCAGGGGGGAGAGCTAACTATGGCTACACCTTC,TRBJ1-2,NA,TRBD1,TRBV7-8